The entry below gives a single T cell receptor (beta chain) sequence along with its context. Its antigen remains unidentified. Using genomic DNA as the template, TCR beta VDJ and CDR3 profiling was carried out. Via MiXCR, TCRdb re-called the reads, giving one row per CDR3 protein. The repertoire holds under 350,000 distinct CDR3 sequences, with roughly 61% as singletons. This record comes from a study of CD8+CD57+ T cells in acquired aplastic anemia. Study background: Mean yield of DNA from sorted CD4+ and CD8+ cells was 3.2 ug. The study's findings and limits: Patients and controls had CD8+ Simpson's diversity values that were not significantly distinct. Around 30 sequences, all CD8+ CDR3, were shared between patients and controls.

The length of the CDR3 is 15 residues. V lost 0 bases and J 0 bases, leaving 8 bases between the germline ends. CDR1 is MNHEY, CDR2 SVGAGI, per germline. Individuals selected for sequencing had exhibited CD8+CD57+ cell expansion on flow cytometry. Severe acquired aplastic anemia was present in all patients. Material for sequencing was sorted CD4+, CD8+, or CD8+CD57+ T cells (not recorded which) from PBMCs. The TCR comes from a human donor with aplastic anemia. The chain links TRBV6-5 to TRBJ1-2; no clear D gene. This CDR3 is CASSYSSLTNYGYTF. The DNA of the CDR3 is TGTGCCAGCAGTTACTCGAGTCTCACTAACTATGGCTACACCTTC.